This T cell receptor beta chain is from a study of identical twins. cDNA molecules carried unique molecular identifiers, and template switching added a universal primer site. TCRdb re-analysed the 5' RACE reads in MiXCR, keeping a single row per CDR3 protein. The sample contains about 660,000 distinct CDR3 sequences, around 8.3% of which appear only once. Points from the study as a whole: Researchers reported excess low generation probability among twin-shared out-of-frame alpha sequences.

A remark on this clonotype: The antigen is unknown.

These data also formed part of another study, on yellow fever vaccine responses in identical twins. That work adds: Vaccine T cell responses of twins reportedly seemed partly convergent and partly personalized.

The receptor was derived from a woman aged 18-29 years in good health. Material: PBMCs.

CDR3 sequence: CASSSWNGYEQYF. The DNA of the CDR3 is TGTGCCAGCAGCTCATGGAACGGGTACGAGCAGTACTTC. The chain has TRBV3-1 and TRBJ2-7, with D unresolved. Germline assignment: CDR1 LGHDT and CDR2 YNNKEL (reference sequence). The CDR3 runs 13 residues. Trimming cost V 5 bases and J 4 bases, with 12 bases left between them.